The 24 T cell receptor beta chains below were found in one sample sequenced in a study of blood T cells in healthy people across ages. The use of a sample-barcoded 5' primer and a J-beta primer mix characterized a second PCR of about 7 to 12 cycles. One entry per CDR3 protein results from TCRdb running MiXCR on the 5' RACE reads. The sample lists around 990,000 distinct CDR3 sequences, 25% occurring once. Another study also made use of these data, one on T cells of mothers and their children.

The sequenced sample consisted of blood. Every receptor here comes from a girl aged 2-10 years in good health.

The sample holds a few counts of this clonotype. The rearrangement joins TRBV19 to TRBJ1-1; D may be TRBD1 (5 bases). Germline V gene lookup returns CDR1 LNHDA and CDR2 SQIVND (reference sequence). This CDR3 is 15 amino acids long. Trimming pared 5 bases from V and 4 bases from J, leaving 17 bases between. CDR3 amino acids: CASSPWDGAGTEAFF. DNA for the CDR3: TGTGCCAGTAGTCCTTGGGACGGGGCAGGCACTGAAGCTTTCTTT.

The rearrangement uses TRBV20-1 and TRBJ2-7, with TRBD1 matching 11 bases. The CDR3 totals 14 residues. From germline, CDR1 is DFQATT and CDR2 SNEGSKA (reference sequence). J lost 3 bases, V lost 6 bases, and 7 bases had no gene match. The CDR3 here is CSARTGTGGYEQYF. For the CDR3, the DNA is TGCAGTGCAAGAACCGGGACAGGGGGCTACGAGCAGTACTTC.

This clonotype was detected only a few times. The chain uses TRBV6-2 or TRBV6-3 and TRBJ2-5; TRBD1 aligns across 7 bases. The DNA matches TRBJ2-1 better at its end, which makes the J call doubtful. The germline V gene encodes CDR1 MNHEY and CDR2 SVGEGT. The CDR3 has 13 amino acids. CDR3 in amino acids: CASREQGWDEQFF. The CDR3 DNA sequence: TGTGCCAGCAGAGAACAGGGGTGGGATGAGCAGTTCTTC.

This chain links TRBV7-9 with TRBJ1-2; D unclear. The CDR3 runs to 14 residues. Trimming took off 5 bases at V and 4 bases at J, with 14 bases between the two ends. Per the germline V gene, CDR1 is SEHNR and CDR2 is FQNEAQ (reference sequence). CDR3 in DNA: TGTGCCAGCAGCCCCGGAGGGTCTGTCTATGGCTACACCTTC. It is translated as CASSPGGSVYGYTF.

A few counts support this clonotype. The chain has TRBV27 and TRBJ2-1; D gene unclear. Trimming took off 1 base at V and 0 bases at J, with 4 bases between the two ends. Germline CDR1 reads MNHEY; CDR2 reads SMNVEV (reference sequence). This CDR3 is built from 14 residues. The CDR3 nucleotides are TGTGCCAGCAGTTTATTGGCCTCCTACAATGAGCAGTTCTTC. Its protein product is CASSLLASYNEQFF.

The sample holds a few counts of this clonotype. This chain joins TRBV7-6 and TRBJ1-1, with D hard to call. The CDR3 runs 14 residues. Per the germline V gene, CDR1 is SGHVS and CDR2 is FNYEAQ. V dropped 2 bases and J dropped 4 bases, with 11 bases sitting between them. Written as DNA, the CDR3 is TGTGCCAGCAGCTTACGGCACACGGGCACTGAAGCTTTCTTT. It is translated as CASSLRHTGTEAFF.

This clonotype turned up a few times. In DNA form, the CDR3 reads TGTGCCACCAGTGATTTGAGGGGTCTTGAGCAGTTCTTC. Translated, it gives CATSDLRGLEQFF. This rearrangement joins TRBV24-1 to TRBJ2-1; possible D gene TRBD1, 5 bases. This CDR3 region has 13 residues. V was pared by 0 bases and J by 9 bases, with 8 bases between. The germline gives CDR1 KGHDR, CDR2 SFDVKD.

The gene calls are TRBV9 and TRBJ2-3; possible D gene TRBD2, 6 bases. This CDR3 spans 16 amino acids. Trimming cost V 0 bases and J 4 bases, with 15 bases left between them. Germline CDR1 is SGDLS and CDR2 is YYNGEE. Here the CDR3 DNA reads TGTGCCAGCAGCGTAGAATCGGGGGTGATCCCAGATACGCAGTATTTT. The encoded protein is CASSVESGVIPDTQYF.

The CDR3 sequence: CASSPQGRNGYTF. The CDR3 nucleotides are TGTGCCAGCAGCCCCCAAGGACGGAATGGCTACACCTTC. This sequence joins TRBV12-3 or TRBV12-4 and TRBJ1-2, with D hard to call. The CDR3 is made up of 13 amino acids. Trimming stripped 6 bases from V and 6 bases from J, with 14 bases between.

J is TRBJ2-2 and V is TRBV28; the D is unclear. CDR1 is MDHEN, CDR2 SYDVKM, per germline. V lost 6 bases and J lost 0, with 5 bases in between. This CDR3 is 13 amino acids long. The CDR3 region has the DNA TGTGCCAGCAGAAATCCGAACACCGGGGAGCTGTTTTTT. Amino acid sequence: CASRNPNTGELFF. The full variable domain, with the rest looked up from reference TRBV28 and TRBJ2-2, is DVKVTQSSRYLVKRTGEKVFLECVQDMDHENMFWYRQDPGLGLRLIYFSYDVKMKEKGDIPEGYSVSREKKERFSLILESASTNQTSMYLCASRNPNTGELFFGEGSRLTVL.

The V call is TRBV27, the J call TRBJ2-7, with D perhaps matching TRBD2 (6 bases). There are 11 residues in the CDR3. The V end lost 8 bases, the J end lost 6 bases, and 11 bases lay between the germline ends. CDR1 and CDR2 (germline): MNHEY, SMNVEV (reference sequence). In DNA form, the CDR3 reads TGTGCCAGCGGGGTGGGGGGCGAGCAGTACTTC. This sequence encodes CASGVGGEQYF.

This clonotype has more than one count but fewer than ten. The chain employs TRBV29-1 and TRBJ2-1, with TRBD1 matching over 8 bases. This CDR3 region has 14 residues. J lost 6 bases, V lost 7 bases, and 11 bases had no gene match. From germline, CDR1 is SQVTM and CDR2 ANQGSEA. This CDR3 is CSGGQGARSNEQFF. CDR3 nucleotides: TGCAGCGGTGGGCAGGGGGCGCGGAGCAATGAGCAGTTCTTC.

This clonotype was seen only a few times. J is TRBJ2-7 and V is TRBV6-5; D perhaps matches TRBD2 (6 bases). The CDR3 totals 14 residues. V was trimmed by 6 bases and J by 7 bases, leaving 19 bases between them. Germline V lookup: CDR1 MNHEY, CDR2 SVGAGI. The DNA of the CDR3 is TGTGCCAGCAGCCCTGGTCGGGGGTTGGGAGAGCAGTACTTC. This gives the protein CASSPGRGLGEQYF.

The chain carries TRBV19 and TRBJ1-1; D uncertain. Trimming took 5 bases from V and 7 from J, leaving 17 bases between them. There are 14 residues in the CDR3. The germline gives CDR1 LNHDA, CDR2 SQIVND (reference sequence). CDR3 DNA: TGTGCCAGTAGTCCGGCCCAACGTCACGATGAAGCTTTCTTT. Translated: CASSPAQRHDEAFF.

In DNA, the CDR3 is TGTGCCAGCGGTTTAGGGGCCTACGAGCAGTACTTC. Translating it yields CASGLGAYEQYF. The chain couples TRBV11-2 to TRBJ2-7, with a possible D match to TRBD1 (5 bases). Per the germline V gene, CDR1 is SGHAT and CDR2 is FQNNGV. Between the trimmed V and J ends, which lost 8 bases and 2 bases, there was a span of 10 bases. CDR3 size: 12 residues.

Comments on this clonotype: A much larger clone lies one base from this, so it may be a read error. V gene TRBV12-3 or TRBV12-4 combines with J gene TRBJ2-7, with D possibly being TRBD2 (6 bases). The J call is uncertain, as TRBJ2-5 better fits the DNA end. This CDR3 contains 14 residues. For the CDR3, the DNA is TGTGCCAGCAGCTCGGGACTGGACCAAGAGACCCAGTACTTC. Protein product: CASSSGLDQETQYF.

The chain uses TRBV29-1 and TRBJ2-5; no clear D gene. Deletions cut 7 bases from V and 2 bases from J, with 14 bases between. CDR1 is SQVTM and CDR2 is ANQGSEA in the germline V gene. The CDR3 runs to 13 residues. CDR3 DNA: TGCAGCGCCCATGGCATTATACAAGAGACCCAGTACTTC. This translates into CSAHGIIQETQYF.

The J gene is TRBJ2-5, the V gene TRBV10-3; TRBD1 agrees at 10 bases. The J call may not be correct, given that the DNA end is closer to TRBJ2-7. Germline CDR1 reads ENHRY; CDR2 reads SYGVKD. The CDR3 totals 14 residues. In nucleotides, the CDR3 is TGTGCCATCAGTAGGGACAGGGGTGTCTACGAGCAGTACTTC. Protein product: CAISRDRGVYEQYF.

This CDR3 is CASSAGPGDTQYF. The DNA for the CDR3 is TGTGCCAGCAGCGCCGGTCCTGGCGATACGCAGTATTTT. The chain is built from TRBV9 and TRBJ2-3; D not resolved. Germline V gene lookup returns CDR1 SGDLS and CDR2 YYNGEE. This CDR3 region has 13 residues. V was trimmed by 3 bases and J by 6 bases, leaving 11 bases between them.

This chain joins TRBV7-2 and TRBJ2-5; no clear D gene. Trimming took off 5 bases at V and 1 base at J, with 11 bases between the two ends. CDR1 is SGHTA, CDR2 FQGNSA, per germline. The CDR3 loop spans 14 amino acids. CDR3 bases: TGTGCCAGCAGCCTCTCGACCCTCCAAGAGACCCAGTACTTC. Encoded protein: CASSLSTLQETQYF.

The DNA for the CDR3 is TGTGCCGGACGGCGGGGTAGCTCCTACGAGCAGTACTTC. Translated: CAGRRGSSYEQYF. The chain carries TRBV6-2 or TRBV6-3 and TRBJ2-7, with a possible D match to TRBD2 (6 bases). Trimming shortened V by 11 bases and J by 0 bases, and 14 bases separated the two germline ends. CDR1 and CDR2 (germline): MNHEY, SVGEGT. This CDR3 is built from 13 residues.

The chain employs TRBV28 and TRBJ1-2; D is possibly TRBD1 (6 bases). The CDR3 has 12 residues. V lost 6 bases, J lost 6 bases, and 11 bases lay in between. The germline V gene has CDR1 MDHEN and CDR2 SYDVKM. The CDR3, as DNA: TGTGCCAGCAGCCGAACAGGGCATGGCTACACCTTC. Translated, it gives CASSRTGHGYTF.

This clonotype was detected only a few times. The chain combines TRBV29-1 with TRBJ1-3; D is ambiguous. Germline V gene lookup returns CDR1 SQVTM and CDR2 ANQGSEA. Between the trimmed V and J ends, which lost 7 bases and 0 bases, there was a span of 13 bases. The CDR3 totals 14 residues. CDR3 DNA sequence: TGCAGCGCCTCTACCAGGAGCTCTGGAAACACCATATATTTT. Translated, it gives CSASTRSSGNTIYF. Together with reference TRBV29-1 and TRBJ1-3, the CDR3 gives the full variable domain: SAVISQKPSRDICQRGTSLTIQCQVDSQVTMMFWYRQQPGQSLTLIATANQGSEATYESGFVIDKFPISRPNLTFSTLTVSNMSPEDSSIYLCSASTRSSGNTIYFGEGSWLTVV.

In its sample, this clonotype was seen a few times. DNA for the CDR3: TGTGCCAGCAGTCCCTGGGCCTCCACCGGGGAGCTGTTTTTT. Its protein is CASSPWASTGELFF. The chain combines TRBV12-3 or TRBV12-4 with TRBJ2-2; D gene unclear. The ends were cut back, 5 bases at V and 4 bases at J, with 11 bases in the middle. This CDR3 has 14 residues.